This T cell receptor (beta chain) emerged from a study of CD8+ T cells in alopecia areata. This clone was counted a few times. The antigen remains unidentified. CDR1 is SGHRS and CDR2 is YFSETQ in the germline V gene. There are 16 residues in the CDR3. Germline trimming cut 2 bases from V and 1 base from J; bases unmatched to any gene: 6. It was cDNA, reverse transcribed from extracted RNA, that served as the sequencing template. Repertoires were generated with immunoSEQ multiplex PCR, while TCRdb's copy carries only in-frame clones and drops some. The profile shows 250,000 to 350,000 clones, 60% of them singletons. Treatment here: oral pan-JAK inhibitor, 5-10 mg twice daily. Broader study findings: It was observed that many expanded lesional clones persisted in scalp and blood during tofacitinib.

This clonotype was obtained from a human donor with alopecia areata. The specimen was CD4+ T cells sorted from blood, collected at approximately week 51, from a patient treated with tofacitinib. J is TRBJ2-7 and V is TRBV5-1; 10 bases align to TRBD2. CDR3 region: CASSFSSGGFSYEQYF. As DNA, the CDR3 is TGCGCCAGCAGCTTCAGTAGCGGGGGGTTTTCCTACGAGCAGTACTTC.